This T cell receptor beta chain was profiled in a study of blood T cell repertoires in COVID-19. Study summary: Collection of acute and convalescent COVID-19 samples took place in the United States, Italy and Spain. Sample material is recorded as cDNA or gDNA derived from T cells, B-cell-depleted T cells, or PBMCs.

The CDR3 has 16 residues. Germline lookup yields CDR1 LGHDT and CDR2 YNNKEL (reference sequence). The J segment lost 5 bases and the V segment lost 1 base, leaving 8 bases of the junction unmatched. Using immunoSEQ multiplex PCR, the repertoire was profiled, and TCRdb retains in-frame clones only, with some absent. This sample carries around 87,000 clones, around four fifths of them seen once, and the ten largest clones take roughly 16%. The chain has TRBV3-1 (or the pseudogene TRBV3-2) and TRBJ2-3, with TRBD2 matching over 8 bases. The source is a human donor in a cohort sampled during active COVID-19. The specimen was peripheral blood. CDR3 region: CASSQGVSGRLDTQYF. The CDR3 DNA follows: TGTGCCAGCAGCCAAGGGGTCAGCGGGAGATTAGATACGCAGTATTTT.